These 24 T cell receptor beta chains came from one sample sequenced in a study of shared clonotypes between healthy human individuals. CD45RO-negative cells were positively selected for CCR7, leaving out terminally differentiated effector memory CD45RA+ cells. Assay: immunoSEQ multiplex PCR; the TCRdb copy retains only in-frame clones and omits some. This table holds about 2.2 million clones, just over 90% found once. The sample was naive CD8+ T cells from PBMCs. The receptors were gathered from a man between 18 and 29 years old in good health. Some clones in this sample may be carry-over from other donors' samples.

The chain employs TRBV5-4 and TRBJ2-7; perhaps TRBD1 as D (6 bases). Trimming removed 0 bases from V and 6 bases from J, with 10 bases in between. Germline CDR1 reads SGHNT; CDR2 reads YYREEE (reference sequence). CDR3 length equals 13 residues. DNA for the CDR3: TGTGCCAGCAGCTTGGATCGAGGGGGCGAGCAGTACTTC. It translates to CASSLDRGGEQYF.

The J gene is TRBJ1-5, the V gene TRBV7-8; D remains unclear. V was clipped by 4 bases and J by 5 bases, with 21 bases between them. This CDR3 region has 17 residues. Germline CDR1 and CDR2: SGHVS and FQNEAQ. The CDR3 sequence: CASSSSVPGYKDQPQHF. The CDR3, as DNA: TGTGCCAGCAGCTCTAGCGTGCCGGGCTATAAAGATCAGCCCCAGCATTTT.

The genes are TRBV7-2 and TRBJ2-2, with 8 bases aligning to TRBD2. Germline-derived CDR1 and CDR2 are SGHTA and FQGNSA. This CDR3 comprises 18 residues. V trimming: 2 bases; J trimming: 4 bases; junction bases outside the gene matches: 12. The chain's CDR3 is CASSLMGAGGRGTGELFF. CDR3 coding DNA: TGTGCCAGCAGCTTAATGGGGGCGGGAGGCCGTGGCACCGGGGAGCTGTTTTTT.

The chain couples TRBV9 to TRBJ1-1, with 8 bases aligning to TRBD1. Germline CDR1 is SGDLS and CDR2 is YYNGEE. The CDR3 contains 15 residues. The V gene end was trimmed by 4 bases and the J gene end by 6 bases; junction bases not matched to a gene: 11. The CDR3 region has the DNA TGTGCCAGCAGCTCGGACCAGGGGGCTGGGGCTGAAGCTTTCTTT. Its translation is CASSSDQGAGAEAFF.

This clone was counted a single time. CDR3 region: CASSDGTDTYGYTF. The CDR3 coding sequence is TGTGCCAGCAGCGACGGGACAGACACATATGGCTACACCTTC. The rearrangement uses TRBV9 and TRBJ1-2; the match to TRBD1 covers 7 bases. The CDR3 has 14 amino acids. Trimming cost V 3 bases and J 5 bases; bases outside gene matches: 7. Per the germline V gene, CDR1 is SGDLS and CDR2 is YYNGEE.

V is TRBV9 and J is TRBJ1-4; TRBD1 aligns across 9 bases. V dropped 4 bases and J dropped 8; count of bases not matched to a gene: 12. This CDR3 comprises 16 residues. CDR1 and CDR2 from the germline V gene are SGDLS and YYNGEE. CDR3 sequence: CASSSQPGTGPEKLFF. Written as DNA, the CDR3 is TGTGCCAGCAGCTCGCAACCCGGGACAGGGCCCGAAAAACTGTTTTTT. Variable domain in full (rest from reference TRBV9 and TRBJ1-4): DSGVTQTPKHLITATGQRVTLRCSPRSGDLSVYWYQQSLDQGLQFLIQYYNGEERAKGNILERFSAQQFPDLHSELNLSSLELGDSALYFCASSSQPGTGPEKLFFGSGTQLSVL.

The chain joins TRBV27 to TRBJ2-3; 9 bases are shared with TRBD1. The V gene's germline CDR1 is MNHEY and CDR2 SMNVEV (reference sequence). The CDR3 is made up of 17 amino acids. V lost 2 bases to trimming and J lost 7 bases; unmatched junction nucleotides: 13. CDR3 in DNA: TGTGCCAGCAGTTTACTATTAGGGACAGGGTTGGGGAATACGCAGTATTTT. Protein product: CASSLLLGTGLGNTQYF.

The chain has TRBV7-9 and TRBJ2-1; 10 bases match TRBD1. CDR3 length equals 13 residues. Germline V gene sequence: CDR1 SEHNR, CDR2 FQNEAQ (reference sequence). V shed 5 bases and J 8 bases; nucleotides not matched to a gene: 3. The CDR3 DNA reads TGTGCCAGCAGCCCGACAGGGGGCTATGAGCAGTTCTTC. It yields the protein CASSPTGGYEQFF.

The chain has TRBV28 and TRBJ1-3; possible D gene TRBD1, 5 bases. Germline V CDR1 and CDR2: MDHEN, SYDVKM. Trimming stripped 3 bases from V and 2 bases from J, with 17 bases between. CDR3 length: 17 residues. CDR3 protein: CASSFGMLGQTGNTIYF. In DNA, the CDR3 is TGTGCCAGCAGTTTCGGGATGCTGGGGCAAACTGGAAACACCATATATTTT.

The chain carries TRBV6-1 and TRBJ2-7; D uncertain. Germline CDR1 is MNHNS and CDR2 is SASEGT. The V gene lost 1 base and the J gene lost 1 base, with 11 bases spanning the gap. This CDR3 comprises 15 residues. The CDR3 region has the DNA TGTGCCAGCAGTGAAGGGCAGAACCCATCCTACGAGCAGTACTTC. Translation: CASSEGQNPSYEQYF.

The gene calls are TRBV20-1 and TRBJ2-7; D unclear. This CDR3 region has 11 residues. The V and J ends lost 3 bases and 5 bases respectively, with 8 bases between them. Looked up from germline, CDR1 is DFQATT and CDR2 is SNEGSKA (reference sequence). The CDR3: CSARWNNEQYF. The DNA for the CDR3 is TGCAGTGCTAGGTGGAATAACGAGCAGTACTTC.

The gene calls are TRBV7-2 and TRBJ2-1; D remains unclear. CDR1 and CDR2 from the germline V gene are SGHTA and FQGNSA. The CDR3 has 14 amino acids. V lost 0 bases to trimming and J lost 6 bases, with 9 bases between them. The CDR3 is CASSLAGQPNEQFF. The CDR3, as DNA: TGTGCCAGCAGCTTAGCGGGTCAGCCCAATGAGCAGTTCTTC.

This clone was seen a few times. The gene calls are TRBV19 and TRBJ1-2, with D unresolved. Trimming pared 7 bases from V and 4 bases from J, leaving 13 bases between. Germline values: CDR1 LNHDA, CDR2 SQIVND (reference sequence). The CDR3 totals 13 residues. This chain's CDR3 is CASTFPRIYGYTF. The CDR3 bases are TGTGCCAGTACTTTTCCCCGGATCTATGGCTACACCTTC.

This chain joins TRBV27 and TRBJ2-7; no reliable D call. The CDR3 extends over 13 amino acids. The V gene lost 5 bases and the J gene lost 4 bases, with 12 bases spanning the gap. From germline, CDR1 is MNHEY and CDR2 SMNVEV (reference sequence). In nucleotides, the CDR3 is TGTGCCAGCAGTCACTCCATAAGATACGAGCAGTACTTC. Encoded protein: CASSHSIRYEQYF.

The rearrangement links TRBV9 to TRBJ2-3, with 7 positions matching TRBD2. Germline V gene sequence: CDR1 SGDLS, CDR2 YYNGEE. Germline trimming cut 1 base from V and 2 bases from J; bases unmatched to any gene: 4. The CDR3 spans 15 residues. The CDR3 DNA sequence: TGTGCCAGCAGCGTAAGGGCGGGAGACACAGATACGCAGTATTTT. The encoded protein is CASSVRAGDTDTQYF.

This clone occurred once. This chain uses TRBV5-4 with TRBJ2-3; D is uncertain. Trimming took 4 bases from V and 0 from J, leaving 15 bases between them. This CDR3 spans 16 amino acids. The germline V gene encodes CDR1 SGHNT and CDR2 YYREEE (reference sequence). The CDR3 sequence: CASSVRVQISTDTQYF. DNA of the CDR3: TGTGCCAGCAGCGTAAGGGTACAAATTAGCACAGATACGCAGTATTTT.

The chain employs TRBV7-8 and TRBJ2-7; possible D gene TRBD2, 5 bases. CDR1 is SGHVS and CDR2 is FQNEAQ in the germline V gene. This CDR3 has 14 amino acids. V was shortened by 4 bases and J by 9 bases, with 19 bases between the two germline ends. The CDR3, as DNA: TGTGCCAGCAGCTCCGAGGGATCACCCCGAGGGCAGTACTTC. As protein: CASSSEGSPRGQYF.

The chain uses TRBV7-9 and TRBJ2-7, with D possibly TRBD1 on 5 matching bases. The CDR3 spans 15 residues. The V end lost 5 bases, the J end lost 4 bases, and 18 bases lay between the germline ends. Germline V gene sequence: CDR1 SEHNR, CDR2 FQNEAQ (reference sequence). The CDR3 loop reads CASSQLKGQSYEQYF. In DNA form, the CDR3 reads TGTGCCAGCAGCCAACTGAAGGGGCAGAGTTACGAGCAGTACTTC. Full variable domain (remainder filled in from reference TRBV7-9 and TRBJ2-7): DTGVSQNPRHKITKRGQNVTFRCDPISEHNRLYWYRQTLGQGPEFLTYFQNEAQLEKSRLLSDRFSAERPKGSFSTLEIQRTEQGDSAMYLCASSQLKGQSYEQYFGPGTRLTVT.

The sample holds one count of this clone. This sequence joins TRBV4-3 and TRBJ1-4; 7 bases map to TRBD1. This CDR3 spans 15 amino acids. Germline CDR1 LGHNA, CDR2 YSLEER. The V and J ends lost 4 bases and 3 bases, in that order; junction bases with no gene match: 5. CDR3 DNA: TGCGCCAGCAGCCTAACCAGGGGGGCTAATGAAAAACTGTTTTTT. Translating it yields CASSLTRGANEKLFF.

The V gene is TRBV11-2, the J gene TRBJ2-7, with 13 positions matching TRBD2. This CDR3 has 17 amino acids. Trimming at V came to 5 bases and at J to 1 base, leaving 8 bases not matched to a gene. CDR1 is SGHAT and CDR2 is FQNNGV in the germline V gene. The CDR3 loop reads CASSKLPGLAGSYEQYF. The CDR3 DNA is TGTGCCAGCAGCAAATTACCGGGACTAGCGGGATCCTACGAGCAGTACTTC.

As to this clone: A read error may produce the germline difference seen at one junction end. The chain joins TRBV6-5 to TRBJ1-1; D possibly corresponds to TRBD1 (6 bases). The CDR3 runs to 13 residues. Looked up from germline, CDR1 is MNHEY and CDR2 is SVGAGI. The CDR3 is CASSYSNRGIAFF. The CDR3 DNA sequence: TGTGCCAGCAGCTACTCGAATAGGGGGATAGCTTTCTTT.

This rearrangement joins TRBV5-1 to TRBJ2-5; TRBD1 is a possible D gene (6 bases). The V gene lost 3 bases and the J gene lost 0 bases, with 9 bases spanning the gap. This CDR3 comprises 14 residues. Germline V CDR1 and CDR2: SGHRS, YFSETQ. Written as DNA, the CDR3 is TGCGCCAGCAGCTGGTGGACAGACCAAGAGACCCAGTACTTC. It is translated as CASSWWTDQETQYF.

This rearrangement joins TRBV7-9 to TRBJ2-1; 8 bases line up with TRBD2. The V gene's germline CDR1 is SEHNR and CDR2 FQNEAQ (reference sequence). V shed 5 bases, J shed 10 bases, and the junction held 7 bases outside the gene matches. The CDR3 runs 13 residues. The CDR3 DNA sequence: TGTGCCAGCAGCAATCTAGCGGGCCAAGAGCAGTTCTTC. It is translated as CASSNLAGQEQFF.

This chain joins TRBV10-3 and TRBJ1-6; TRBD1 aligns across 7 bases. This CDR3 has 13 residues. CDR1 ENHRY and CDR2 SYGVKD come from the germline V gene. V lost 6 bases and J lost 8; bases outside the gene matches: 4. The CDR3 loop is CAIRGTGDSPLHF. As DNA, the CDR3 is TGTGCCATCAGGGGCACAGGGGATTCACCCCTCCACTTT.